This T cell receptor (beta chain) appears in the sequencing data of a study of cytomegalovirus exposure and HLA in healthy donors. Germline CDR1 is SSHAT and CDR2 is FNYEAQ (reference sequence). This CDR3 is built from 14 residues. Trimming took 5 bases from V and 5 from J; bases not matched to a gene: 8. Amplification used 60 Vbeta primers and 13 Jbeta primers. Sequencing was performed with immunoSEQ multiplex PCR; in TCRdb, only in-frame clones are kept and a portion is missing. Among 250,000 to 350,000 clones listed, 80% to 90% were seen once. The chain carries TRBV7-7 and TRBJ2-5, with TRBD2 matching 7 bases. The receptor comes from a woman between 18 and 29 years old in good health and CMV-seronegative. Sequencing input: PBMCs. CDR3 region: CASSPGGWGETQYF. The CDR3 nucleotides are TGTGCCAGCAGCCCGGGGGGTTGGGGGGAGACCCAGTACTTC.